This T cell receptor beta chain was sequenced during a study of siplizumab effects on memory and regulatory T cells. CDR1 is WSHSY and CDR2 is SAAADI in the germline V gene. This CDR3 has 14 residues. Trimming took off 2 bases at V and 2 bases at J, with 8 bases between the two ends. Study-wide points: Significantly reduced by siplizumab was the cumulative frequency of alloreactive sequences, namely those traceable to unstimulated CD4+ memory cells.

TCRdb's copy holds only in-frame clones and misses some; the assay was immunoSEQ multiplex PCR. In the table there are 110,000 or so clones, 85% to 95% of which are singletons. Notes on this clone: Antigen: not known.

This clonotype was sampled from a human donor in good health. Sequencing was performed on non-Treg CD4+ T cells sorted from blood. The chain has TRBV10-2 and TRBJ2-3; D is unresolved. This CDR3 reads CASSENSPTDTQYF. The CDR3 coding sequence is TGCGCCAGCAGTGAGAATAGTCCCACAGATACGCAGTATTTT.